The 32 T cell receptor beta chains in this list originate from one sample, sequenced in a study of control samples from healthy donors and cancer patients. Some clones are missing from TCRdb's copy, which holds only in-frame ones; the method was immunoSEQ multiplex PCR. The sample shows 100,000 to 150,000 clones, 90% of them seen only once. The specimen sequenced was blood. These receptors originate from a man in his forties or fifties in good health.

The sample holds one count of this clone. V gene TRBV19 combines with J gene TRBJ2-5; TRBD1 might be the D (6 bases). Germline lookup yields CDR1 LNHDA and CDR2 SQIVND (reference sequence). The CDR3 extends over 14 amino acids. V was trimmed by 3 bases and J by 5 bases, leaving 13 bases between them. DNA for the CDR3: TGTGCCAGTAGTATCGAAGGGGGTGGGGAGACCCAGTACTTC. Its translation is CASSIEGGGETQYF. The variable domain in full, with the rest retrieved from reference TRBV19 and TRBJ2-5, is DGGITQSPKYLFRKEGQNVTLSCEQNLNHDAMYWYRQDPGQGLRLIYYSQIVNDFQKGDIAEGYSVSREKKESFPLTVTSAQKNPTAFYLCASSIEGGGETQYFGPGTRLLVL.

This clone came up once. This chain links TRBV10-3 with TRBJ1-1; TRBD1 is a possible D gene (5 bases). The germline V gene encodes CDR1 ENHRY and CDR2 SYGVKD. The V and J ends lost 0 bases and 8 bases respectively, with 13 bases between them. The CDR3 has 14 residues. The CDR3 loop reads CAISESMGGSEAFF. Here the CDR3 DNA reads TGTGCCATCAGTGAGTCCATGGGGGGATCAGAAGCTTTCTTT.

V gene TRBV7-9 combines with J gene TRBJ2-2; no clear D gene. This CDR3 contains 14 residues. V was shortened by 1 base and J by 0 bases, with 3 bases between the two germline ends. The germline CDR1 and CDR2 sequences are SEHNR and FQNEAQ (reference sequence). The CDR3, as DNA: TGTGCCAGCAGCTTAGGGACGAACACCGGGGAGCTGTTTTTT. Its translation: CASSLGTNTGELFF.

The rearrangement joins TRBV6-5 to TRBJ2-2, with 11 bases identical to TRBD1. The CDR3 contains 15 residues. The germline CDR1 and CDR2 sequences are MNHEY and SVGAGI. Trimming cost V 8 bases and J 5 bases; bases outside gene matches: 7. The CDR3 DNA reads as TGTGCCAGCGGGGACAGGGGGTCGAGTACCGGGGAGCTGTTTTTT. It specifies CASGDRGSSTGELFF.

The DNA for the CDR3 is TGCGCCAGCAGCTTAACCCAGAACACCGGGGAGCTGTTTTTT. This gives the protein CASSLTQNTGELFF. V usage is TRBV5-1 and J usage is TRBJ2-2; D not resolved. The CDR3 spans 14 residues. Looked up from germline, CDR1 is SGHRS and CDR2 is YFSETQ. The germline V and J ends were trimmed by 2 bases and 1 base, with 6 bases remaining between them.

The chain is built from TRBV5-1 and TRBJ2-2; D remains ambiguous. V shed 6 bases and J shed 5 bases, with 17 bases lying between them. CDR1 and CDR2 (germline): SGHRS, YFSETQ. This CDR3 has 15 residues. CDR3 sequence: CASNPMGSQTGELFF. CDR3 nucleotide sequence: TGCGCCAGCAATCCCATGGGGTCCCAGACCGGGGAGCTGTTTTTT.

The chain links TRBV30 to TRBJ2-3; unclear D gene. This CDR3 region has 12 residues. CDR1 GTSNPN and CDR2 SVGIG come from the germline V gene (reference sequence). V lost 0 bases, J lost 4 bases, and 5 bases lay in between. CDR3 sequence reads: CAWSVSSDTQYF. The CDR3 DNA reads as TGTGCCTGGAGTGTGAGTTCAGATACGCAGTATTTT.

This clone was seen only once. This rearrangement joins TRBV6-5 to TRBJ1-4; tentative D call: TRBD1 (6 bases). V was cut by 2 bases and J by 2 bases, with 12 bases left in between. Germline CDR1 reads MNHEY; CDR2 reads SVGAGI. The CDR3 length is 16 residues. The CDR3 here is CASSYTGSPTNEKLFF. Written as DNA, the CDR3 is TGTGCCAGCAGTTACACAGGGTCCCCCACTAATGAAAAACTGTTTTTT.

CDR3 bases: TGTGCCAGCAGCTTTTTCGGGCCTGGAAACACCATATATTTT. Translated: CASSFFGPGNTIYF. The chain combines TRBV7-9 with TRBJ1-3, with D uncertain. The ends were cut back, 3 bases at V and 2 bases at J, with 8 bases in the middle. CDR1 is SEHNR and CDR2 is FQNEAQ in the germline V gene (reference sequence). CDR3 length equals 14 residues.

The rearrangement uses TRBV19 and TRBJ2-2, with TRBD1 identical over 9 bases. The germline V gene encodes CDR1 LNHDA and CDR2 SQIVND (reference sequence). The CDR3 sequence is 15 residues long. Trimming removed 7 bases from V and 5 bases from J; junction bases left unmatched: 8. The DNA of the CDR3 is TGTGCCAGTAAAAGACAGGGGGGAGAGACCGGGGAGCTGTTTTTT. It encodes CASKRQGGETGELFF.

This rearrangement joins TRBV9 to TRBJ2-2; a weak D match, TRBD1 (5 bases). The CDR3 length is 15 residues. Germline V CDR1 and CDR2: SGDLS, YYNGEE. Trimming stripped 0 bases from V and 3 bases from J, with 9 bases between. The CDR3 DNA reads as TGTGCCAGCAGCGTAGATCAGGGTCACACCGGGGAGCTGTTTTTT. This codes for CASSVDQGHTGELFF.

The chain's CDR3 is CATPSATNEKLFF. CDR3 DNA: TGTGCCACCCCAAGTGCAACTAATGAAAAACTGTTTTTT. This sequence joins TRBV6-9 and TRBJ1-4; D is unresolved. There are 13 residues in the CDR3. Germline values: CDR1 MNHGY, CDR2 SVAAGI. Trimming left V 10 bases short and J 0 bases short, with 9 bases between.

The rearrangement joins TRBV19 to TRBJ2-5; the D is unclear. Trimming took 3 bases from V and 0 from J, leaving 8 bases between them. Germline V gene data show CDR1 as LNHDA and CDR2 as SQIVND (reference sequence). This CDR3 is 14 amino acids long. CDR3 in DNA: TGTGCCAGTAGTATGCCTCAGTACCAAGAGACCCAGTACTTC. Translation gives CASSMPQYQETQYF.

This clone has only one observation. The chain has TRBV12-3 or TRBV12-4 and TRBJ1-5, with D possibly being TRBD1 (5 bases). The CDR3 consists of 13 residues. V lost 7 bases to trimming and J lost 9 bases, with 16 bases between them. CDR3 sequence: CASTLRGSGPQHF. CDR3 nucleotides: TGTGCCAGCACCCTGCGGGGGTCGGGGCCCCAGCATTTT.

The V and J genes are TRBV3-1 (or the pseudogene TRBV3-2) and TRBJ2-7; 7 positions match TRBD2. The CDR3 is 13 amino acids. Germline lookup yields CDR1 LGHDT and CDR2 YNNKEL (reference sequence). Losses at the gene ends were 5 bases for V and 7 bases for J; bases not matched to a gene: 8. The CDR3: CASSISAGEEQYF. In DNA, the CDR3 is TGTGCCAGCAGCATCAGCGCGGGGGAAGAGCAGTACTTC.

The V and J genes are TRBV5-1 and TRBJ2-1; TRBD1 matches 7 bases. Germline V gives CDR1 SGHRS, CDR2 YFSETQ. Trimming at V came to 3 bases and at J to 4 bases, leaving 7 bases not matched to a gene. This CDR3 comprises 15 residues. CDR3 bases: TGCGCCAGCAGCTCTGACAGGGAGCGGTACAATGAGCAGTTCTTC. Protein: CASSSDRERYNEQFF.

The chain is built from TRBV5-1 and TRBJ2-1; 10 bases match TRBD2. V shed 1 base, J shed 3 bases, and the junction held 7 bases outside the gene matches. Germline values: CDR1 SGHRS, CDR2 YFSETQ. The CDR3 loop spans 17 amino acids. The DNA of the CDR3 is TGCGCCAGCAGCTTGCCTGCAGCTAGCGGGGGCTACAATGAGCAGTTCTTC. This gives the protein CASSLPAASGGYNEQFF.

J is TRBJ2-7 and V is TRBV20-1, with a tentative D call TRBD1 (6 bases). There are 13 residues in the CDR3. Germline V gene data show CDR1 as DFQATT and CDR2 as SNEGSKA (reference sequence). Trimming left V 3 bases short and J 0 bases short, with 9 bases between. This chain's CDR3 is CSASRGSSYEQYF. Here the CDR3 DNA reads TGCAGTGCTAGTAGGGGGAGCTCCTACGAGCAGTACTTC.

This rearrangement joins TRBV6-5 to TRBJ1-1; maybe TRBD1 (5 bases). Germline lookup yields CDR1 MNHEY and CDR2 SVGAGI. The CDR3 is 15 amino acids. Between the trimmed V and J ends, which lost 5 bases and 0 bases, there was a span of 13 bases. CDR3 sequence: CASSPRGRVNTEAFF. Here the CDR3 DNA reads TGTGCCAGCAGTCCCCGGGGACGGGTGAACACTGAAGCTTTCTTT.

The chain has TRBV4-1 and TRBJ1-2, with TRBD1 matching 9 bases. The germline gives CDR1 MGHRA, CDR2 YSYEKL. The CDR3 is 16 residues long. V was clipped by 4 bases and J by 3 bases; unmatched bases: 9. DNA of the CDR3: TGCGCCAGCAGCCCCGGGGACAGGGCCGGACACTATGGCTACACCTTC. Translation gives CASSPGDRAGHYGYTF.

The chain links TRBV9 to TRBJ2-1; D could derive from TRBD1 or TRBD2 (5 bases each). Between the trimmed V and J ends, which lost 0 bases and 6 bases, there was a span of 13 bases. The CDR3 runs 15 residues. Per the germline V gene, CDR1 is SGDLS and CDR2 is YYNGEE. CDR3 in amino acids: CASSVAGLASNEQFF. CDR3 DNA sequence: TGTGCCAGCAGCGTAGCGGGGCTAGCTAGCAATGAGCAGTTCTTC.

The chain joins TRBV7-2 to TRBJ1-5, with 8 bases matching TRBD1. Germline CDR1 is SGHTA and CDR2 is FQGNSA. J gave up 1 base and V 5 bases, and 4 bases lay outside the gene matches. The CDR3 is made up of 15 amino acids. The CDR3 sequence is CASSLGQASNQPQHF. CDR3 DNA sequence: TGTGCCAGCAGCCTGGGACAGGCGAGCAATCAGCCCCAGCATTTT.

The chain couples TRBV5-1 to TRBJ2-1; D unclear. Germline CDR1 and CDR2: SGHRS and YFSETQ. Trimming cost V 4 bases and J 7 bases, with 18 bases left between them. This CDR3 spans 15 amino acids. The CDR3 sequence: CASSVSPVSENEQFF. The CDR3 DNA is TGCGCCAGCAGCGTATCTCCTGTCTCGGAAAATGAGCAGTTCTTC.

V and J are TRBV27 and TRBJ2-7, with TRBD1 identical over 11 bases. CDR3 size: 13 residues. The germline CDR1 and CDR2 sequences are MNHEY and SMNVEV (reference sequence). With 8 bases clipped from V and 5 bases from J, the junction kept 5 bases outside the gene matches. CDR3 loop: CASWGQGVDEQYF. CDR3 bases: TGTGCCAGCTGGGGACAGGGGGTAGACGAGCAGTACTTC.

V gene TRBV5-1 combines with J gene TRBJ2-1; TRBD2 matches at 10 bases. The trim removed 4 bases at V and 0 bases at J, leaving 4 bases unmatched. Germline assignment: CDR1 SGHRS and CDR2 YFSETQ. CDR3 length equals 16 residues. The CDR3 region is CASSATSGTSYNEQFF. CDR3 sequence (DNA): TGCGCCAGCAGCGCCACTAGCGGGACCTCCTACAATGAGCAGTTCTTC.

This clone occurred once. The gene calls are TRBV6-1 and TRBJ1-4; 8 nucleotides line up with TRBD1. The ends lost 1 base at V and 0 bases at J; junction bases unmatched: 4. CDR3 length: 17 amino acids. Germline V CDR1 and CDR2: MNHNS, SASEGT. Written as DNA, the CDR3 is TGTGCCAGCAGTGAAGGCAGGGGGCTCCCAACTAATGAAAAACTGTTTTTT. It yields the protein CASSEGRGLPTNEKLFF.

The V and J genes are TRBV6-5 and TRBJ1-1; 7 bases fit TRBD1. Germline loops: CDR1 MNHEY, CDR2 SVGAGI. After removal of 6 bases from V and 6 bases from J, the junction contained 7 bases not matched to a gene. The CDR3 consists of 13 residues. In DNA, the CDR3 is TGTGCCAGCAGCAGGGGACAGAGGGCTGAAGCTTTCTTT. Translating gives CASSRGQRAEAFF.

The chain couples TRBV2 to TRBJ2-5; D possibly corresponds to TRBD2 (5 bases). The germline CDR1 and CDR2 sequences are SNHLY and FYNNEI. The CDR3 consists of 15 residues. The ends were cut back, 5 bases at V and 5 bases at J, with 18 bases in the middle. CDR3 sequence: CASSKLRGSWETQYF. In DNA form, the CDR3 reads TGTGCCAGCAGTAAGCTCCGGGGATCGTGGGAGACCCAGTACTTC.

The chain carries TRBV19 and TRBJ2-2; D is ambiguous. The V end was cut by 6 bases, the J end by 2 bases, with 13 bases between. The V gene's germline CDR1 is LNHDA and CDR2 SQIVND (reference sequence). The CDR3 consists of 15 residues. The CDR3: CASRPRLDNTGELFF. The CDR3 nucleotides are TGTGCCAGTAGACCGAGACTGGATAACACCGGGGAGCTGTTTTTT.

This rearrangement joins TRBV7-9 to TRBJ1-6; perhaps TRBD1 as D (5 bases). CDR1 and CDR2 from the germline V gene are SEHNR and FQNEAQ (reference sequence). V gave up 5 bases and J gave up 10 bases, with 15 bases separating them. CDR3 length: 14 residues. The CDR3 nucleotides read TGTGCCAGCAGCCCTGGTTTAAGGGACTCACCCCTCCACTTT. As protein: CASSPGLRDSPLHF.

The rearrangement joins TRBV5-1 to TRBJ2-2; 14 positions match TRBD2. Germline CDR1 and CDR2: SGHRS and YFSETQ. CDR3 size: 18 residues. With 4 bases clipped from V and 6 bases from J, the junction kept 11 bases outside the gene matches. CDR3 amino acids: CASSPVPTSGGAPGELFF. CDR3 DNA: TGCGCCAGCAGCCCAGTCCCGACTAGCGGGGGGGCCCCCGGGGAGCTGTTTTTT.

The chain employs TRBV10-3 and TRBJ2-5; a possible D gene is TRBD1 (5 bases). Germline values: CDR1 ENHRY, CDR2 SYGVKD. Trimming took 3 bases from V and 2 from J, leaving 13 bases between them. The CDR3 is 15 amino acids. The CDR3 sequence is CAISEGRVRQETQYF. As DNA, the CDR3 is TGTGCCATCAGTGAAGGCAGGGTAAGACAAGAGACCCAGTACTTC.